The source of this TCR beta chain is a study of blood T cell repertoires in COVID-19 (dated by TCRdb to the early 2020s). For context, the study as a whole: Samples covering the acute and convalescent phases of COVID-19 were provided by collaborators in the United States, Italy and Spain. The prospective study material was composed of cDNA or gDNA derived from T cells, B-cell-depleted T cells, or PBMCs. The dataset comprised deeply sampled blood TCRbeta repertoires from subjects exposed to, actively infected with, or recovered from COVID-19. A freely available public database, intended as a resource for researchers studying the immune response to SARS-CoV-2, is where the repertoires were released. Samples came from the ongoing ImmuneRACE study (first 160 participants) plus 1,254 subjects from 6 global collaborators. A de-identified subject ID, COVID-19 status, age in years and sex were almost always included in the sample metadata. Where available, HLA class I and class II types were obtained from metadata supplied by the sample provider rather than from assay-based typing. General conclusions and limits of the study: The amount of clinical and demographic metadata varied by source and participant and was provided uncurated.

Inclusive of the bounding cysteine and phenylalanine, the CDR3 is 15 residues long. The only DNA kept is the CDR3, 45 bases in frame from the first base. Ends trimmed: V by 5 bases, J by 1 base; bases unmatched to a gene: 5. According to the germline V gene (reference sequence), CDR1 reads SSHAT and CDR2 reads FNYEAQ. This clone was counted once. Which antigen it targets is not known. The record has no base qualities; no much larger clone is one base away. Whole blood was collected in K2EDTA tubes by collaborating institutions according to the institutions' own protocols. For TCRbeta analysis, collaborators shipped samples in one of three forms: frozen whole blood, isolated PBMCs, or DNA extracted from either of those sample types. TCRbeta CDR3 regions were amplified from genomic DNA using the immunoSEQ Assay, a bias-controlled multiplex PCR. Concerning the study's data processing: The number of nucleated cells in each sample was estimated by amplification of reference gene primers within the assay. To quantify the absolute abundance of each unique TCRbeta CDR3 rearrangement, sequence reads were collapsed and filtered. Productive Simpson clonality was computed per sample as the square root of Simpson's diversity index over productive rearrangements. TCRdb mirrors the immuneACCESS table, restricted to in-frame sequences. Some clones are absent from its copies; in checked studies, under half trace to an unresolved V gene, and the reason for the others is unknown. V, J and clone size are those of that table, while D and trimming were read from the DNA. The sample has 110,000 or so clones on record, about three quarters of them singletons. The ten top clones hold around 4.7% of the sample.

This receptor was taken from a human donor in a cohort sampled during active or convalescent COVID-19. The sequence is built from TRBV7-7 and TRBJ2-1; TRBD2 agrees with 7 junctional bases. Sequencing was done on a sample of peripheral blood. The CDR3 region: CASSREEASYNEQFF. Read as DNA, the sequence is TGTGCCAGCAGCCGGGAGGAGGCATCCTACAATGAGCAGTTCTTC.